The present TCR beta chain was sequenced within a study of T-cell memory formation after mild COVID-19. Overall study results and limits: Memory sampled before infection contained some responding clones, suggesting cross-reactive memory joined.

This clonotype was seen a few times. Antigen: not known. This CDR3 spans 18 amino acids. The J segment lost 5 bases and the V segment lost 2 bases, leaving 13 bases of the junction unmatched. TCRdb re-analysed the 5' RACE reads in MiXCR, keeping a single row per CDR3 protein. The sample lists under 650,000 distinct CDR3 sequences, about a sixth occurring once. The chain carries TRBV12-3 or TRBV12-4 and TRBJ2-3; 10 bases line up with TRBD2. The TCR was taken from an adult woman who had mild COVID-19 (a few samples of this study predate the infection). Cell type and time point are not known. Sequenced: PBMCs or a T cell subset sorted from them (not recorded which). The CDR3 reads CASSLWTVLAGERDTQYF. The CDR3 DNA sequence: TGTGCCAGCAGTTTATGGACCGTCCTAGCGGGGGAGAGAGATACGCAGTATTTT.